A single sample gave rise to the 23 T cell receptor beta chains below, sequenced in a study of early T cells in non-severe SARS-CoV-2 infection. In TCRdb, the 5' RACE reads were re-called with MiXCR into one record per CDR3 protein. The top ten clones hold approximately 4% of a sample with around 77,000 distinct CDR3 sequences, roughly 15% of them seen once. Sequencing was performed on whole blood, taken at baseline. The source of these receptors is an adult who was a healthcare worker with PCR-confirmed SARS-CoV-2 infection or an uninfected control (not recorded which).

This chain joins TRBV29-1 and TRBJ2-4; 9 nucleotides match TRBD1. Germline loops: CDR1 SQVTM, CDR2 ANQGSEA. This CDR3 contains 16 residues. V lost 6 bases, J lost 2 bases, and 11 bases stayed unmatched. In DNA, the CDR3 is TGCAGCGTCGCTGGGGACAGGGAGGGGACCAAAAACATTCAGTACTTC. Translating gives CSVAGDREGTKNIQYF. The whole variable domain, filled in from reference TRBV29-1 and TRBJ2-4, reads SAVISQKPSRDICQRGTSLTIQCQVDSQVTMMFWYRQQPGQSLTLIATANQGSEATYESGFVIDKFPISRPNLTFSTLTVSNMSPEDSSIYLCSVAGDREGTKNIQYFGAGTRLSVL.

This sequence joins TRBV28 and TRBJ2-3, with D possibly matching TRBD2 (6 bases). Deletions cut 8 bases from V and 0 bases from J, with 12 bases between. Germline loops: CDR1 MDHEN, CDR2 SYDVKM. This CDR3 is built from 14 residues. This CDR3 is CASSSASSTDTQYF. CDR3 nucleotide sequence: TGTGCCAGCTCTAGCGCCTCTAGCACAGATACGCAGTATTTT. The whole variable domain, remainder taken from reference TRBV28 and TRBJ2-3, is DVKVTQSSRYLVKRTGEKVFLECVQDMDHENMFWYRQDPGLGLRLIYFSYDVKMKEKGDIPEGYSVSREKKERFSLILESASTNQTSMYLCASSSASSTDTQYFGPGTRLTVL.

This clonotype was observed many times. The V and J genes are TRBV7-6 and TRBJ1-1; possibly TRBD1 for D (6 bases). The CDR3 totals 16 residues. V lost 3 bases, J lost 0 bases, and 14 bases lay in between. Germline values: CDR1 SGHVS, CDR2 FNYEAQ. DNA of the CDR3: TGTGCCAGCAGCTTTGGGGGGGCACACTTGAACACTGAAGCTTTCTTT. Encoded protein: CASSFGGAHLNTEAFF.

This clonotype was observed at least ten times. CDR3 nucleotides: TGTGCCAGCAGTGAAGCGGGGGAGGTCAGGAGGAATCAGCCCCAGCATTTT. Translating it yields CASSEAGEVRRNQPQHF. V usage is TRBV2 and J usage is TRBJ1-5, with a possible D match to TRBD1 (5 bases). Per germline, CDR1 SNHLY and CDR2 FYNNEI. V was pared by 0 bases and J by 4 bases, with 16 bases between. This CDR3 has 17 amino acids.

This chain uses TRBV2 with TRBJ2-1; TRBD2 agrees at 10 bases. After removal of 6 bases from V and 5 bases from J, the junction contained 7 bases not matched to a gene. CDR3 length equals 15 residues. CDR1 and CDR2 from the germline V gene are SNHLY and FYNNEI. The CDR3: CASSPLAGEDNEQFF. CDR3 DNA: TGTGCCAGCAGCCCCCTAGCGGGAGAGGACAATGAGCAGTTCTTC.

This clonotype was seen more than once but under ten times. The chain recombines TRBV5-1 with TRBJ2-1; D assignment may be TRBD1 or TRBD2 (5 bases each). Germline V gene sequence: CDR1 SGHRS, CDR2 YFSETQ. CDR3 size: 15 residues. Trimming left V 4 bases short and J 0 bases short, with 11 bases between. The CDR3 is CASSPGQPSYNEQFF. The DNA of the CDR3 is TGCGCCAGCAGCCCGGGGCAGCCCTCCTACAATGAGCAGTTCTTC.

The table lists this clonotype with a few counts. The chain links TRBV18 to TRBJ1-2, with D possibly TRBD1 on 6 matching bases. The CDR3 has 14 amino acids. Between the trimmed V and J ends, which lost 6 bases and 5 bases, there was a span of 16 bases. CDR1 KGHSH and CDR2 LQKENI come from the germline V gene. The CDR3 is CASSPEQGGYGYTF. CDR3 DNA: TGTGCCAGCTCGCCCGAACAGGGTGGGTATGGCTACACCTTC.

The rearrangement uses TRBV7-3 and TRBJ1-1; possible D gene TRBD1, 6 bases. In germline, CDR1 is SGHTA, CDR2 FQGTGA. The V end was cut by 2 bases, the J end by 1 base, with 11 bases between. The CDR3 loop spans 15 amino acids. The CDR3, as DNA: TGTGCCAGCAGCTTAGGGGGCGCCAGGAACACTGAAGCTTTCTTT. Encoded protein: CASSLGGARNTEAFF. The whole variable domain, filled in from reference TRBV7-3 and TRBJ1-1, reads GAGVSQTPSNKVTEKGKYVELRCDPISGHTALYWYRQSLGQGPEFLIYFQGTGAADDSGLPNDRFFAVRPEGSVSTLKIQRTERGDSAVYLCASSLGGARNTEAFFGQGTRLTVV.

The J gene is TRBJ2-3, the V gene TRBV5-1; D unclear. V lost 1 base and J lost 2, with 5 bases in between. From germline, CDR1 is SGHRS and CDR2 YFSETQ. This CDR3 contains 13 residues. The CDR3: CASSLPTTDTQYF. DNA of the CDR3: TGCGCCAGCAGCTTGCCTACCACAGATACGCAGTATTTT.

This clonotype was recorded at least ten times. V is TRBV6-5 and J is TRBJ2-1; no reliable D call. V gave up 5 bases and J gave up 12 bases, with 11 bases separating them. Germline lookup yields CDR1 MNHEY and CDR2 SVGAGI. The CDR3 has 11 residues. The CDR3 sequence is CASSTARRQFF. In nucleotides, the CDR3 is TGTGCCAGCAGTACCGCCCGGCGGCAGTTCTTC.

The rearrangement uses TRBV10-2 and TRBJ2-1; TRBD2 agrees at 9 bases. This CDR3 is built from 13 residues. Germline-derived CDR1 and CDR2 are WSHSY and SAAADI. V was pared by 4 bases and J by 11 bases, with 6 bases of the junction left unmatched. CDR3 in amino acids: CASSVVAGDKQFF. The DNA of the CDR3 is TGCGCCAGCAGTGTGGTAGCGGGAGACAAGCAGTTCTTC.

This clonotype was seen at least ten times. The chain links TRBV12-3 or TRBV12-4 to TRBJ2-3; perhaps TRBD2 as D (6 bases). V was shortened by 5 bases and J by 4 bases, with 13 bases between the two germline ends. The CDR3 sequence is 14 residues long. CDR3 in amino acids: CASSRTTSADTQYF. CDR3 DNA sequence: TGTGCCAGCAGTCGCACGACTAGTGCAGATACGCAGTATTTT.

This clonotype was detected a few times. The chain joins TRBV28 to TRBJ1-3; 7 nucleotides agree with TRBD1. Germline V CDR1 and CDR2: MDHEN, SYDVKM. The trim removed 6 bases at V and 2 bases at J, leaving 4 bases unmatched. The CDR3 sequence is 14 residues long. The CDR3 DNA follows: TGTGCCAGCAGCCCCGGACAGGCTGGAAACACCATATATTTT. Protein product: CASSPGQAGNTIYF.

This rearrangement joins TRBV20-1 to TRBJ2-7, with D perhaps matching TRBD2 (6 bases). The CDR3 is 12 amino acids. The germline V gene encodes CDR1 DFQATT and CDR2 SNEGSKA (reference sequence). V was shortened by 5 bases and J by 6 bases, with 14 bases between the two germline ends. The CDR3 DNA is TGCAGTGCTCCAAAGGGAGGACGCGAGCAGTACTTC. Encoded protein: CSAPKGGREQYF.

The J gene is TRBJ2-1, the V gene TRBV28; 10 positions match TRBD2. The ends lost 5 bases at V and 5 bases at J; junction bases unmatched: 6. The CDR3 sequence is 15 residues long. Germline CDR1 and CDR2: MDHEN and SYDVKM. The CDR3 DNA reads TGTGCCAGCAGTGGGGGACTAGCGAAACACAATGAGCAGTTCTTC. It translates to CASSGGLAKHNEQFF.

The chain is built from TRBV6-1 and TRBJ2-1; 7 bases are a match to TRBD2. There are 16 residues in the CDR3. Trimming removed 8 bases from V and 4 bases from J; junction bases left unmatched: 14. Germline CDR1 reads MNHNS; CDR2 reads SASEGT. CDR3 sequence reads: CASLITGRTVYNEQFF. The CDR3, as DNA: TGTGCCAGCCTCATCACCGGGAGGACGGTGTACAATGAGCAGTTCTTC.

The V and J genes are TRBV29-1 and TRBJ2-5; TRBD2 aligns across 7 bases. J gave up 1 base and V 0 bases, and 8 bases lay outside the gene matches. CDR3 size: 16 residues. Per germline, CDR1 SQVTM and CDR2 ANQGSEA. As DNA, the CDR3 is TGCAGCGTTGAAGATCCGGTGGGAGGGATCCAAGAGACCCAGTACTTC. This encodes CSVEDPVGGIQETQYF.

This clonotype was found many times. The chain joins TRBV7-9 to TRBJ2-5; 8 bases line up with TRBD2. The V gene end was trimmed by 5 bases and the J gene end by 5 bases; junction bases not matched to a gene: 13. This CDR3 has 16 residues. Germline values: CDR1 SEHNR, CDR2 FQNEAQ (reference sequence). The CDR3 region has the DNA TGTGCCAGCAGCCCAGGAGCGGGAGAGGCGCCTGAGACCCAGTACTTC. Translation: CASSPGAGEAPETQYF.

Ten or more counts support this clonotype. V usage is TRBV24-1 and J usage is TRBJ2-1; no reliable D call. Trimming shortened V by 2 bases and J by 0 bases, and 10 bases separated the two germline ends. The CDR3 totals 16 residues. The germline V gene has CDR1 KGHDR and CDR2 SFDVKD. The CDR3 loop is CATSDSSGDSYNEQFF. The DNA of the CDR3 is TGTGCCACCAGTGATTCCTCAGGAGACTCCTACAATGAGCAGTTCTTC.

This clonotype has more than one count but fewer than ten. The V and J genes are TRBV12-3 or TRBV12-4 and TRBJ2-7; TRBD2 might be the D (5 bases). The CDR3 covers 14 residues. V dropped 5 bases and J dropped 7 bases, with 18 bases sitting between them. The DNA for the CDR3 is TGTGCCAGCAGTCCGACGAGGGCCCCGGGGGAGCAGTACTTC. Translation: CASSPTRAPGEQYF.

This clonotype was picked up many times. CDR3: CASSIGTTYGYTF. DNA for the CDR3: TGTGCCAGCAGCATCGGGACAACTTATGGCTACACCTTC. The chain recombines TRBV5-8 with TRBJ1-2, with D possibly TRBD1 on 6 matching bases. The CDR3 sequence is 13 residues long. The V end was cut by 4 bases, the J end by 5 bases, with 12 bases between. The V gene's germline CDR1 is SGHTS and CDR2 YDEGEE.

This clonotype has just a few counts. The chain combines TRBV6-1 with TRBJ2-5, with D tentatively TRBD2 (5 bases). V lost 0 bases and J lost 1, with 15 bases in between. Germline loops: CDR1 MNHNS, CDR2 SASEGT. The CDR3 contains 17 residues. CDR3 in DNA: TGTGCCAGCAGTGAAGCGCGGATCTCGAGGGTCCAAGAGACCCAGTACTTC. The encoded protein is CASSEARISRVQETQYF.

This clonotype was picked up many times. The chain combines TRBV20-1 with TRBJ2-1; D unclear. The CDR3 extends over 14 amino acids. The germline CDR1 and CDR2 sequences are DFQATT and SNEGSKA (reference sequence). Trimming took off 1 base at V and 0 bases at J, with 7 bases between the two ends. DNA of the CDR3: TGCAGTGCTAGAGGGGCGAGCTCCTACAATGAGCAGTTCTTC. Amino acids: CSARGASSYNEQFF.